This T cell receptor (beta chain) was recorded in a study of regulatory T cells in long-lasting Graves disease. V lost 5 bases, J lost 7 bases, and 9 bases lay in between. Germline CDR1 is MNHEY and CDR2 is SVGEGT. The CDR3 has 12 residues. Time point defined: newly diagnosed GD, antithyroid drugs for less than 3 months. The TCR library used RNA extracted from PBMCs. All patients originated from an endocrinology department located in Xi'an, China. For TCR beta, libraries came from iRepertoire HTBI primers and Arm-PCR of CDR3 regions. TCRdb called the multiplex PCR reads again in MiXCR, with one record for every CDR3 protein. The sample holds 400,000 to 500,000 distinct CDR3 sequences, approximately 16% seen once. This clonotype turned up a few times. The same specimen was also included in a second study, on T cells in Graves' hyperthyroidism and ophthalmopathy.

The sequencing here drew on peripheral blood mononuclear cells (PBMCs), taken at new diagnosis, from a patient treated with antithyroid drugs. This chain connects TRBV6-2 or TRBV6-3 to TRBJ1-3; D gene uncertain. This TCR came from a young woman with Graves disease. The CDR3 bases are TGTGCCAGCAGTGGAGGGTTGAACACCATATATTTT. This sequence encodes CASSGGLNTIYF.